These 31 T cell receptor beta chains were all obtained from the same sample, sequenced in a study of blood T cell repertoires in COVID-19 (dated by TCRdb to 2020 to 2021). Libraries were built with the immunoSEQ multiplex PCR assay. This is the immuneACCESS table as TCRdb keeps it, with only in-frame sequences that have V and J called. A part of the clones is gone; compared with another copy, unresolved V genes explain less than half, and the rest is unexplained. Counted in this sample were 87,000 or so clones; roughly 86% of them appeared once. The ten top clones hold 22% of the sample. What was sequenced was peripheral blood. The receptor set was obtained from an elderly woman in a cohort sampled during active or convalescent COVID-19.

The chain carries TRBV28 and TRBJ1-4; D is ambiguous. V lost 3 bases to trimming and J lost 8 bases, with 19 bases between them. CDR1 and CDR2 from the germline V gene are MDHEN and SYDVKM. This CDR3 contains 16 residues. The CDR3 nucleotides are TGTGCCAGCAGTTTCCCTGCCGAGTGGTCCCTCGAAAAACTGTTTTTT. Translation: CASSFPAEWSLEKLFF. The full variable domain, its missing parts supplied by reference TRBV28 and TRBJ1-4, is DVKVTQSSRYLVKRTGEKVFLECVQDMDHENMFWYRQDPGLGLRLIYFSYDVKMKEKGDIPEGYSVSREKKERFSLILESASTNQTSMYLCASSFPAEWSLEKLFFGSGTQLSVL.

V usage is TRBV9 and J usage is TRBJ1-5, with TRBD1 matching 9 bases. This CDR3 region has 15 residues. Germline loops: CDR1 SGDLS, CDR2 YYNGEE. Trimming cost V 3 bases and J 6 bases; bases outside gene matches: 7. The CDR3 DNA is TGTGCCAGCAGCGAGGGGACAGGGTCGTTTCAGCCCCAGCATTTT. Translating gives CASSEGTGSFQPQHF.

This CDR3 is CASTEHVNTGELFF. The CDR3 bases are TGTGCCAGCACCGAACACGTGAACACCGGGGAGCTGTTTTTT. V and J are TRBV28 and TRBJ2-2; D gene uncertain. V lost 7 bases, J lost 1 base, and 10 bases lay in between. The CDR3 has 14 residues. Germline assignment: CDR1 MDHEN and CDR2 SYDVKM.

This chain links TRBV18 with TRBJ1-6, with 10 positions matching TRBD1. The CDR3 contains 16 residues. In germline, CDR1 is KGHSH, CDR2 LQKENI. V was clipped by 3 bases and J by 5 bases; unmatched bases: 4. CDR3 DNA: TGTGCCAGCTCACCTCTGGACAGGGGGGATAATTCACCCCTCCACTTT. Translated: CASSPLDRGDNSPLHF.

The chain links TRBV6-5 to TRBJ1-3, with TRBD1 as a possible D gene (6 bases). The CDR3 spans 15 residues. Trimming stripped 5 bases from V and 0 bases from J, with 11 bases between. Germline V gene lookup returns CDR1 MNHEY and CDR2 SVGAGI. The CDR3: CASSPTGLSGNTIYF. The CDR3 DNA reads TGTGCCAGCAGTCCTACAGGGCTCTCTGGAAACACCATATATTTT.

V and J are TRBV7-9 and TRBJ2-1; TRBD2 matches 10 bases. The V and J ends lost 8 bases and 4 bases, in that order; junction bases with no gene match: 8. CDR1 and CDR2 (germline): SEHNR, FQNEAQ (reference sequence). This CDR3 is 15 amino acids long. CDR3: CASRVQTSGYNEQFF. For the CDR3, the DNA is TGTGCCAGCCGAGTACAGACTAGCGGGTACAATGAGCAGTTCTTC. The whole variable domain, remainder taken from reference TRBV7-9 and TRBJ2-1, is DTGVSQNPRHKITKRGQNVTFRCDPISEHNRLYWYRQTLGQGPEFLTYFQNEAQLEKSRLLSDRFSAERPKGSFSTLEIQRTEQGDSAMYLCASRVQTSGYNEQFFGPGTRLTVL.

DNA of the CDR3: TGTGCCAGCTCACCTCGGACAGTAGATAATTCACCCCTCCACTTT. The encoded protein is CASSPRTVDNSPLHF. The genes are TRBV18 and TRBJ1-6, with a possible D match to TRBD1 (6 bases). The V gene's germline CDR1 is KGHSH and CDR2 LQKENI. Trimming took off 3 bases at V and 5 bases at J, with 11 bases between the two ends. The CDR3 length is 15 residues.

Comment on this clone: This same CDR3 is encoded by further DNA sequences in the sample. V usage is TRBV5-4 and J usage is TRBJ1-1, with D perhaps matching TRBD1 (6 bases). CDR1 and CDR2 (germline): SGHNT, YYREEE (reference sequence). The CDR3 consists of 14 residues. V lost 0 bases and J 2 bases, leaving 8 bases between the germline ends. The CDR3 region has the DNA TGTGCCAGCAGCTTGGCTGGGGGCAACACTGAAGCTTTCTTT. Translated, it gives CASSLAGGNTEAFF.

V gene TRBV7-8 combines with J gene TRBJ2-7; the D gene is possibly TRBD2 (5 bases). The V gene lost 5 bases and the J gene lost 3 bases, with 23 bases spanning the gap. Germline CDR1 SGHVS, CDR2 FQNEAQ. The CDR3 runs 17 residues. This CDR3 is CASSPPAVLAPFYEQYV. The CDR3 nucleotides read TGTGCCAGCAGCCCCCCAGCGGTCCTCGCCCCCTTCTACGAGCAGTACGTC.

The CDR3 DNA sequence: TGTGCCAGCAGTTCCAGGCAGGGATCTGGGGGAAACACCATATATTTT. It encodes CASSSRQGSGGNTIYF. The chain is built from TRBV28 and TRBJ1-3; D is perhaps TRBD1 (5 bases). The CDR3 covers 16 residues. Germline CDR1 MDHEN, CDR2 SYDVKM. Trimming stripped 4 bases from V and 4 bases from J, with 17 bases between.

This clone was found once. The CDR3: CASSGPSTEAFF. The CDR3 DNA is TGTGCCAGCAGCGGCCCGAGCACTGAAGCTTTCTTT. The V gene is TRBV9, the J gene TRBJ1-1; D unresolved. This CDR3 comprises 12 residues. V was cut by 3 bases and J by 4 bases, with 7 bases left in between. Germline V gene lookup returns CDR1 SGDLS and CDR2 YYNGEE.

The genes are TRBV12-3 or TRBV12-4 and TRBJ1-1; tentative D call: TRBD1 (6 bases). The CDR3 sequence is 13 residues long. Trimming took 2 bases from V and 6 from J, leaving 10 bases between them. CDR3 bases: TGTGCCAGCAGTTTACGGCAGGGGTCTGAAGCTTTCTTT. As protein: CASSLRQGSEAFF.

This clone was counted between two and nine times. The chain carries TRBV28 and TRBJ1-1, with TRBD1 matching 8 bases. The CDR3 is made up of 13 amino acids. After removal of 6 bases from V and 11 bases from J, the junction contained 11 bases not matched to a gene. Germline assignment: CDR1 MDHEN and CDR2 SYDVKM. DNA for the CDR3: TGTGCCAGCAGCCCAGGACAGGGTAGGGAGGCTTTCTTT. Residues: CASSPGQGREAFF. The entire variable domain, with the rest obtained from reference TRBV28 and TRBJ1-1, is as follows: DVKVTQSSRYLVKRTGEKVFLECVQDMDHENMFWYRQDPGLGLRLIYFSYDVKMKEKGDIPEGYSVSREKKERFSLILESASTNQTSMYLCASSPGQGREAFFGQGTRLTVV.

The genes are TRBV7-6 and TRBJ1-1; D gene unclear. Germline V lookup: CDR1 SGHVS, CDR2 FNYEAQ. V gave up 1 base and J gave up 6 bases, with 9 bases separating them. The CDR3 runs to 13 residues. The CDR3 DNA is TGTGCCAGCAGCTTAGTATTGCGGTCTGAAGCTTTCTTT. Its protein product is CASSLVLRSEAFF.

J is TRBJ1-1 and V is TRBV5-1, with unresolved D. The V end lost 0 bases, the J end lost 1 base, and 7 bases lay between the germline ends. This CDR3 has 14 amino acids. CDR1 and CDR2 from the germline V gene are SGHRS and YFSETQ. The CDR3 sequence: CASSLGQSNTEAFF. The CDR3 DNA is TGCGCCAGCAGCTTGGGGCAGTCGAACACTGAAGCTTTCTTT.

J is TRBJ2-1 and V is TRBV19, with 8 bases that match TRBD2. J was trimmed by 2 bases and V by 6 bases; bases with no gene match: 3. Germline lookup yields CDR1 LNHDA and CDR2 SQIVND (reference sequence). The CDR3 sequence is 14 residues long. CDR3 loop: CASRLTSAYNEQFF. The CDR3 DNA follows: TGTGCCAGTAGGCTGACTAGCGCCTACAATGAGCAGTTCTTC.

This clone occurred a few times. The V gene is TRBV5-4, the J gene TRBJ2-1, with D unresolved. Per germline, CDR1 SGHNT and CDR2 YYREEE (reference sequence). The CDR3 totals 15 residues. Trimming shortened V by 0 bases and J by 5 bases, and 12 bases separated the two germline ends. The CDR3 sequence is CASSLGGSAHNEQFF. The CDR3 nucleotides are TGTGCCAGCAGCTTGGGTGGCAGCGCGCACAATGAGCAGTTCTTC.

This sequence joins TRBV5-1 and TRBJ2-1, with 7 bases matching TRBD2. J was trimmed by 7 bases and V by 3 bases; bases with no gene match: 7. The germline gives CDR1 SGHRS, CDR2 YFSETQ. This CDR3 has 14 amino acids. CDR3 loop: CASSSGGGGNEQFF. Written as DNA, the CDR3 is TGCGCCAGCAGCTCGGGAGGAGGAGGGAATGAGCAGTTCTTC.

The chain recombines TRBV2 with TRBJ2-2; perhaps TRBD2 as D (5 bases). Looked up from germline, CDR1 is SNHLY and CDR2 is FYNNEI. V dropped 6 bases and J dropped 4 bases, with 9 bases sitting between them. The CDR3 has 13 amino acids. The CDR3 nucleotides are TGTGCCAGCAGATCCAGCGGCACCGGGGAGCTGTTTTTT. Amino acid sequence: CASRSSGTGELFF. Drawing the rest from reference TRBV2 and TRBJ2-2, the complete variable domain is EPEVTQTPSHQVTQMGQEVILRCVPISNHLYFYWYRQILGQKVEFLVSFYNNEISEKSEIFDDQFSVERPDGSNFTLKIRSTKLEDSAMYFCASRSSGTGELFFGEGSRLTVL.

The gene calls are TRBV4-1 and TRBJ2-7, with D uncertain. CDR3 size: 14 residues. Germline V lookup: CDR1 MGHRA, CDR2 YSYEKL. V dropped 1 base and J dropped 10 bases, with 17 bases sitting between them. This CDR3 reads CASSQVIPSTKQYF. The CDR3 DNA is TGCGCCAGCAGCCAAGTAATACCATCTACGAAACAGTACTTC.

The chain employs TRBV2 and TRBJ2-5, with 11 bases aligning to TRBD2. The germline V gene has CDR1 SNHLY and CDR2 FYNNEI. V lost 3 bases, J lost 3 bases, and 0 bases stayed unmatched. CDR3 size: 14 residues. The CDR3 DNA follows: TGTGCCAGCAGTGAGACTAGCGGGAAAGAGACCCAGTACTTC. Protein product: CASSETSGKETQYF.

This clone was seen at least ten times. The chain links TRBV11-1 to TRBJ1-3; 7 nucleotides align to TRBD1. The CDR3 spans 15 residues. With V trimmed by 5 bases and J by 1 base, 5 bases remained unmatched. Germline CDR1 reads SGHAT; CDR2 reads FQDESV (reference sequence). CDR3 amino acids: CASSARQGSGNTIYF. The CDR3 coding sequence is TGTGCCAGCAGCGCCCGACAGGGTTCTGGAAACACCATATATTTT.

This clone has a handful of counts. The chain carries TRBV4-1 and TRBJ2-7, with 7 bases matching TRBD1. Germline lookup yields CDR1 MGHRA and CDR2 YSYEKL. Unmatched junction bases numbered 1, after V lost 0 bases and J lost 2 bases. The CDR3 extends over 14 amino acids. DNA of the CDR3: TGCGCCAGCAGCCAAGAGACAGGGCCCTACGAGCAGTACTTC. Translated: CASSQETGPYEQYF.

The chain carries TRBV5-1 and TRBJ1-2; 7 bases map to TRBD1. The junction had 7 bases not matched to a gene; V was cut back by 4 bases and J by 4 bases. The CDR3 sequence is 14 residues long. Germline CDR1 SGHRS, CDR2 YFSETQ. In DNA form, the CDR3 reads TGCGCCAGCAGCCCGGAGACAGGGCGCTATGGCTACACCTTC. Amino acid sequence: CASSPETGRYGYTF.

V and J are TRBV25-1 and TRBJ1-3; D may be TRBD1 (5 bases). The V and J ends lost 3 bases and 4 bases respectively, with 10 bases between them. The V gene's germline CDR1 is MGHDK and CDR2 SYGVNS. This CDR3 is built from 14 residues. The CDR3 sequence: CASSDSGSGNTIYF. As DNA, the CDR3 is TGTGCCAGCAGTGACTCAGGGTCGGGAAACACCATATATTTT.

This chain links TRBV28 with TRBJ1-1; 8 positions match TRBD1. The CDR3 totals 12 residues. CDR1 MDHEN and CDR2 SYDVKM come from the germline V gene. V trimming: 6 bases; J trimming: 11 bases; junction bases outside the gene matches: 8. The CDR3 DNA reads TGTGCCAGCAGGCTTCAGGGGGCGGGGGCTTTCTTT. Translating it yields CASRLQGAGAFF.

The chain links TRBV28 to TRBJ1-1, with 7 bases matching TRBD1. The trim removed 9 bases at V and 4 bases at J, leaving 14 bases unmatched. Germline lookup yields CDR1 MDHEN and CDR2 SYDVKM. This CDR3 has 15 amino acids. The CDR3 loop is CASRGTAPFSTEAFF. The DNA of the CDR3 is TGTGCCAGTCGGGGGACAGCCCCTTTTTCCACTGAAGCTTTCTTT. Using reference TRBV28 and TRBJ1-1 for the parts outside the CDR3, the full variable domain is DVKVTQSSRYLVKRTGEKVFLECVQDMDHENMFWYRQDPGLGLRLIYFSYDVKMKEKGDIPEGYSVSREKKERFSLILESASTNQTSMYLCASRGTAPFSTEAFFGQGTRLTVV.

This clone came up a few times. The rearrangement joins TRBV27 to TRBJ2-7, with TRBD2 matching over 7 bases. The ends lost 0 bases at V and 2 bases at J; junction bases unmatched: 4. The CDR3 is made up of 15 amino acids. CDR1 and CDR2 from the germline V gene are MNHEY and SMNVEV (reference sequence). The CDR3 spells CASSLSWGGTYEQYF. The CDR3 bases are TGTGCCAGCAGTTTATCGTGGGGGGGTACCTACGAGCAGTACTTC.

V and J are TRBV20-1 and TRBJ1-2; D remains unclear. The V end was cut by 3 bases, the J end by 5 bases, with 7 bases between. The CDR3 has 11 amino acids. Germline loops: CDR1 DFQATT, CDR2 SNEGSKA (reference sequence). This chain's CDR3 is CSASSLYGYTF. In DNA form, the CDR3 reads TGCAGTGCTAGCTCCCTTTATGGCTACACCTTC.

The CDR3 here is CASSAWTGSLSDTQYF. In nucleotides, the CDR3 is TGTGCCAGCAGCGCTTGGACAGGGAGTTTGTCAGATACGCAGTATTTT. The gene calls are TRBV11-2 and TRBJ2-3; 8 bases map to TRBD1. With V trimmed by 5 bases and J by 4 bases, 11 bases remained unmatched. CDR1 is SGHAT and CDR2 is FQNNGV in the germline V gene. This CDR3 is 16 amino acids long.

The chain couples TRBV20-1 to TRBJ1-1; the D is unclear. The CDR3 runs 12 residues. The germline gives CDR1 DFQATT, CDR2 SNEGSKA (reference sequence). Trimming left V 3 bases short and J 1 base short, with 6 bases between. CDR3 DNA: TGCAGTGCTAGTACCGGGAACACTGAAGCTTTCTTT. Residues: CSASTGNTEAFF.